Only a few counts were recorded for the clone carrying this T cell receptor beta chain. The data derive from a study of T cells after yellow fever vaccination. UMIs and a universal primer site were added when TCR cDNA was made by 5'RACE template switching. TCRdb independently ran MiXCR on the 5' RACE reads; one entry per CDR3 protein. The sample has under 600,000 distinct CDR3 sequences, less than 15% seen once. CDR3 length: 12 amino acids. V lost 5 bases to trimming and J lost 0 bases, with 4 bases between them. The TCR was taken from a man aged 30 to 45 who received the YFV17D yellow fever vaccine. The material sequenced was PBMCs, taken on the day of the yellow fever booster vaccination. The chain couples TRBV12-3 or TRBV12-4 to TRBJ2-5; D call uncertain. The CDR3 sequence is CASSMYQETQYF. CDR3 DNA sequence: TGTGCCAGCAGTATGTACCAAGAGACCCAGTACTTC.